This T cell receptor beta chain came from a study of post-analysis software for immune sequencing data. General study results and limits: Controls showed lower frequencies than patients for a few TRBV segments, and TRBV5-6, TRBV5-1 and TRBV20-1 were among these.

The V end lost 2 bases, the J end lost 4 bases, and 15 bases lay between the germline ends. CDR1 is LGHDT, CDR2 YNNKEL, per germline (reference sequence). The CDR3 is 16 residues long. This clonotype has a handful of counts. Its specificity is not known. Built from TCR beta cDNA, the libraries had unique molecular identifiers in them. TCRdb reprocessed the PCR reads via MiXCR and lists one record per CDR3 protein. The sample comprises some 370,000 distinct CDR3 sequences, approximately 33% of which are singletons, and over 10% rests with the top ten. The chain links TRBV3-1 to TRBJ2-1, with unresolved D. Sequences were obtained from blood. This TCR came from a girl aged 5 to 17 with multiple sclerosis. In nucleotides, the CDR3 is TGTGCCAGCAGCCAAACGTGGTTGGACCGTTACAATGAGCAGTTCTTC. Protein product: CASSQTWLDRYNEQFF.